These 27 T cell receptor beta chains were all obtained from the same sample, sequenced in a study of CD8 T cells in ankylosing spondylitis. TCRdb passed the 5' RACE reads through MiXCR, listing each CDR3 protein once. The sample carries approximately 260,000 distinct CDR3 sequences, roughly 8.6% recorded once. The specimen sequenced was blood, either unsorted or a sorted T cell fraction (not recorded which). Source of these receptors: a male donor with ankylosing spondylitis or in good health (not recorded which).

Ten or more counts support this clonotype. The V gene is TRBV20-1, the J gene TRBJ2-1; TRBD2 might be the D (6 bases). This CDR3 spans 13 amino acids. V was cut by 5 bases and J by 7 bases, with 15 bases left in between. CDR1 is DFQATT, CDR2 SNEGSKA, per germline (reference sequence). CDR3 sequence reads: CSACRDCMNEQFF. In DNA form, the CDR3 reads TGCAGTGCTTGCCGGGACTGTATGAATGAGCAGTTCTTC.

The table lists this clonotype with many counts. The V call is TRBV5-1, the J call TRBJ2-2; D might be TRBD1 (6 bases). Trimming shortened V by 9 bases and J by 6 bases, and 18 bases separated the two germline ends. The germline V gene has CDR1 SGHRS and CDR2 YFSETQ. This CDR3 has 14 residues. The CDR3, as DNA: TGCGCCACCTCCGACAGGACGAGCTCCGGGGAGCTGTTTTTT. Amino acids: CATSDRTSSGELFF. The full variable domain, in which reference TRBV5-1 and TRBJ2-2 provide the parts outside the CDR3, is KAGVTQTPRYLIKTRGQQVTLSCSPISGHRSVSWYQQTPGQGLQFLFEYFSETQRNKGNFPGRFSGRQFSNSRSEMNVSTLELGDSALYLCATSDRTSSGELFFGEGSRLTVL.

The J gene is TRBJ2-5, the V gene TRBV4-2, with D possibly matching TRBD1 (6 bases). CDR3 length equals 14 residues. CDR1 and CDR2 (germline): LGHNA, YNFKEQ. The V gene lost 2 bases and the J gene lost 3 bases, with 10 bases spanning the gap. The CDR3 loop is CASSQNRDEETQYF. The CDR3 DNA follows: TGTGCCAGCAGCCAAAACAGGGATGAAGAGACCCAGTACTTC.

This clonotype was recorded at least ten times. J is TRBJ1-5 and V is TRBV6-2 or TRBV6-3; D is possibly TRBD1 (6 bases). Germline CDR1 reads MNHEY; CDR2 reads SVGEGT. This CDR3 spans 16 amino acids. The germline V and J ends were trimmed by 0 bases and 0 bases, with 9 bases remaining between them. Written as DNA, the CDR3 is TGTGCCAGCAGTTACTCGCGGGGGGCTAGCAATCAGCCCCAGCATTTT. It is translated as CASSYSRGASNQPQHF.

This clonotype was detected many times. For the CDR3, the DNA is TGCAGTGCTAGGGGTAGGGGGCGCGACTATGGCTACACCTTC. It specifies CSARGRGRDYGYTF. This chain links TRBV20-1 with TRBJ1-2; TRBD1 agrees at 7 bases. The length of the CDR3 is 14 residues. Looked up from germline, CDR1 is DFQATT and CDR2 is SNEGSKA (reference sequence). J gave up 3 bases and V 3 bases, and 7 bases lay outside the gene matches.

Many counts were recorded for this clonotype. The V gene is TRBV20-1, the J gene TRBJ1-5, with D hard to call. The CDR3 has 12 residues. Germline CDR1 reads DFQATT; CDR2 reads SNEGSKA (reference sequence). V was shortened by 5 bases and J by 6 bases, with 11 bases between the two germline ends. CDR3 nucleotides: TGCAGTGCTTGGCGAACGGGTCAGCCCCAGCATTTT. This codes for CSAWRTGQPQHF.

This clonotype was seen a few times. This chain connects TRBV18 to TRBJ2-4; TRBD2 matches at 7 bases. The CDR3 spans 15 residues. CDR1 and CDR2 (germline): KGHSH, LQKENI. Trimming at V came to 5 bases and at J to 9 bases, leaving 13 bases not matched to a gene. CDR3 bases: TGTGCCAGCTCATACTTTGGGACTACGGCGGCCATTCAGTACTTC. Its translation is CASSYFGTTAAIQYF.

The table lists this clonotype with many counts. The chain joins TRBV7-2 to TRBJ2-7; D could derive from TRBD1 or TRBD2 (6 bases each). Trimming took off 3 bases at V and 0 bases at J, with 15 bases between the two ends. CDR3 length equals 16 residues. From germline, CDR1 is SGHTA and CDR2 FQGNSA. The CDR3 reads CASSFSGDRSSYEQYF. The CDR3 DNA follows: TGTGCCAGCAGCTTCTCGGGAGACAGGAGCTCCTACGAGCAGTACTTC.

This clonotype showed up many times. The rearrangement joins TRBV7-2 to TRBJ2-3; 7 bases line up with TRBD1. In germline, CDR1 is SGHTA, CDR2 FQGNSA. The CDR3 extends over 15 amino acids. V lost 3 bases to trimming and J lost 7 bases; unmatched junction nucleotides: 10. CDR3 in amino acids: CASSFRTGRSNTQYF. CDR3 nucleotide sequence: TGTGCCAGCAGCTTCCGGACAGGACGTTCAAATACGCAGTATTTT.

J is TRBJ2-3 and V is TRBV3-1, with D maybe TRBD2 (5 bases). Trimming took 4 bases from V and 2 from J, leaving 10 bases between them. Germline CDR1 LGHDT, CDR2 YNNKEL (reference sequence). The CDR3 extends over 14 amino acids. CDR3 in amino acids: CASSPRLNTDTQYF. As DNA, the CDR3 is TGTGCCAGCAGCCCCCGACTAAACACAGATACGCAGTATTTT.

This clonotype has ten or more counts. DNA for the CDR3: TGTGCCAGCAGCCAAAGGCCATTCTACGAGCAGTACTTC. Its translation: CASSQRPFYEQYF. The V and J genes are TRBV14 and TRBJ2-7; D gene uncertain. The germline V gene encodes CDR1 SGHDN and CDR2 FVKESK. The CDR3 sequence is 13 residues long. The V end was cut by 2 bases, the J end by 3 bases, with 8 bases between.

This clonotype was recorded at least ten times. This chain links TRBV5-1 with TRBJ1-5, with D unresolved. CDR1 is SGHRS and CDR2 is YFSETQ in the germline V gene. The CDR3 extends over 15 amino acids. V was shortened by 0 bases and J by 1 base, with 8 bases between the two germline ends. CDR3 coding DNA: TGCGCCAGCAGCTTGGGACTAGACAGCAATCAGCCCCAGCATTTT. It is translated as CASSLGLDSNQPQHF.

This clonotype has ten or more counts. This rearrangement joins TRBV7-9 to TRBJ2-3; TRBD2 matches 9 bases. The CDR3 has 15 amino acids. Germline V CDR1 and CDR2: SEHNR, FQNEAQ (reference sequence). Unmatched junction bases numbered 5, after V lost 3 bases and J lost 4 bases. CDR3 loop: CASSFQRGAADTQYF. Here the CDR3 DNA reads TGTGCCAGCAGCTTCCAGCGGGGGGCCGCAGATACGCAGTATTTT.

The table lists this clonotype with many counts. This chain connects TRBV12-3 or TRBV12-4 to TRBJ2-1; D gene unclear. V was shortened by 3 bases and J by 2 bases, with 8 bases between the two germline ends. The CDR3 length is 14 residues. CDR3 nucleotide sequence: TGTGCCAGCAGTTTCCCAGGCCCCTACAATGAGCAGTTCTTC. It encodes CASSFPGPYNEQFF.

This clonotype was observed at least ten times. V and J are TRBV3-1 and TRBJ2-3, with TRBD2 matching 12 bases. The germline CDR1 and CDR2 sequences are LGHDT and YNNKEL (reference sequence). This CDR3 has 17 residues. V was clipped by 4 bases and J by 3 bases; unmatched bases: 8. CDR3 coding DNA: TGTGCCAGCAGCCGCCCACCTAGCGGGGGGGCGACAGATACGCAGTATTTT. Amino acids: CASSRPPSGGATDTQYF.

This clonotype showed up many times. The chain couples TRBV30 to TRBJ1-5, with D possibly TRBD1 on 6 matching bases. Germline CDR1 is GTSNPN and CDR2 is SVGIG (reference sequence). V was trimmed by 1 base and J by 9 bases, leaving 13 bases between them. This CDR3 is 13 amino acids long. CDR3 in amino acids: CAWSEGEALPQHF. The CDR3 DNA follows: TGTGCCTGGAGTGAGGGGGAAGCGCTGCCCCAGCATTTT.

Ten or more counts support this clonotype. The rearrangement links TRBV20-1 to TRBJ1-3; weak D call: TRBD1 (5 bases). CDR1 is DFQATT, CDR2 SNEGSKA, per germline (reference sequence). The length of the CDR3 is 14 residues. Trimming shortened V by 5 bases and J by 7 bases, and 18 bases separated the two germline ends. CDR3 in DNA: TGCAGTGCTCGCCCGGGACCGCTATCTAACACCATATATTTT. This sequence encodes CSARPGPLSNTIYF.

This clonotype was seen many times. This rearrangement joins TRBV20-1 to TRBJ1-3; D not certain. CDR1 is DFQATT, CDR2 SNEGSKA, per germline (reference sequence). The length of the CDR3 is 15 residues. V was shortened by 2 bases and J by 2 bases, with 13 bases between the two germline ends. This CDR3 is CSARSHRSTGNTIYF. CDR3 DNA: TGCAGTGCTAGAAGTCACAGATCAACTGGAAACACCATATATTTT.

The table lists this clonotype with many counts. This chain joins TRBV29-1 and TRBJ2-7, with 9 bases fitting TRBD2. With V trimmed by 5 bases and J by 5 bases, 4 bases remained unmatched. Germline V lookup: CDR1 SQVTM, CDR2 ANQGSEA. The CDR3 consists of 12 residues. The CDR3 nucleotides are TGCAGCGTTCAGCGGGAGGTTAACGAGCAGTACTTC. Encoded protein: CSVQREVNEQYF.

This clonotype was detected ten times or more. The chain links TRBV7-2 to TRBJ2-7; possibly TRBD2 for D (6 bases). The CDR3 is 15 residues long. The V gene's germline CDR1 is SGHTA and CDR2 FQGNSA. V lost 5 bases and J lost 4, with 18 bases in between. CDR3 region: CASSPPENAGYEQYF. Here the CDR3 DNA reads TGTGCCAGCAGCCCCCCGGAGAACGCGGGATACGAGCAGTACTTC.

Ten or more counts support this clonotype. CDR3 nucleotides: TGTGCCAGCAGCCGCGGAGGTCAGGAGATAGGCTACACCTTC. Residues: CASSRGGQEIGYTF. The chain is built from TRBV4-2 and TRBJ1-2; D is unresolved. The V gene's germline CDR1 is LGHNA and CDR2 YNFKEQ. There are 14 residues in the CDR3. V was shortened by 4 bases and J by 8 bases, with 17 bases between the two germline ends.

The sample holds many counts of this clonotype. This chain uses TRBV4-1 with TRBJ1-4; D is undetermined. Trimming shortened V by 4 bases and J by 7 bases, and 16 bases separated the two germline ends. The CDR3 loop spans 15 amino acids. Germline CDR1 is MGHRA and CDR2 is YSYEKL. CDR3: CASSPRHQVVEKLFF. CDR3 bases: TGCGCCAGCAGCCCCCGACACCAGGTCGTTGAAAAACTGTTTTTT.

This clonotype was seen repeatedly, ten times or more. The CDR3 protein is CASSQGPSGRSYNEQFF. The CDR3 DNA sequence: TGCGCCAGCAGCCAAGGACCCAGCGGGAGGTCCTACAATGAGCAGTTCTTC. The genes are TRBV4-1 and TRBJ2-1; 9 nucleotides agree with TRBD2. The ends lost 1 base at V and 1 base at J; junction bases unmatched: 5. CDR1 MGHRA and CDR2 YSYEKL come from the germline V gene. This CDR3 region has 17 residues.

This clonotype was counted at least ten times. CDR3 bases: TGCAGCGTTGTCACCAGGGGGAACACTGAAGCTTTCTTT. This sequence encodes CSVVTRGNTEAFF. This chain uses TRBV29-1 with TRBJ1-1, with D possibly matching TRBD1 (6 bases). The CDR3 is 13 amino acids. Trimming left V 4 bases short and J 1 base short, with 10 bases between. Germline values: CDR1 SQVTM, CDR2 ANQGSEA. The variable domain in full, with the rest retrieved from reference TRBV29-1 and TRBJ1-1, is SAVISQKPSRDICQRGTSLTIQCQVDSQVTMMFWYRQQPGQSLTLIATANQGSEATYESGFVIDKFPISRPNLTFSTLTVSNMSPEDSSIYLCSVVTRGNTEAFFGQGTRLTVV.

This clonotype was detected once. This rearrangement joins TRBV20-1 to TRBJ2-5, with TRBD1 matching over 8 bases. Trimming cost V 4 bases and J 5 bases; bases outside gene matches: 9. Germline V gene lookup returns CDR1 DFQATT and CDR2 SNEGSKA (reference sequence). The CDR3 extends over 14 amino acids. CDR3 sequence: CSANGQGASETQYF. DNA of the CDR3: TGCAGTGCTAATGGGCAGGGGGCATCGGAGACCCAGTACTTC.

The chain has TRBV5-1 and TRBJ2-2; D is perhaps TRBD1 (5 bases). There are 13 residues in the CDR3. CDR1 and CDR2 (germline): SGHRS, YFSETQ. V was shortened by 2 bases and J by 6 bases, with 8 bases between the two germline ends. Written as DNA, the CDR3 is TGCGCCAGCAGCTTTGGGGCCCCCGGGGAGCTGTTTTTT. Translating it yields CASSFGAPGELFF.

There are many counts of this clonotype. The V gene is TRBV7-2, the J gene TRBJ2-7; possible D gene TRBD1, 6 bases. Germline CDR1 reads SGHTA; CDR2 reads FQGNSA. Trimming stripped 5 bases from V and 2 bases from J, with 10 bases between. This CDR3 contains 13 residues. CDR3 region: CASSRRQAYEQYF. The CDR3, as DNA: TGTGCCAGCAGCCGTCGACAGGCCTACGAGCAGTACTTC. The full variable domain, with the rest looked up from reference TRBV7-2 and TRBJ2-7, is GAGVSQSPSNKVTEKGKDVELRCDPISGHTALYWYRQSLGQGLEFLIYFQGNSAPDKSGLPSDRFSAERTGGSVSTLTIQRTQQEDSAVYLCASSRRQAYEQYFGPGTRLTVT.